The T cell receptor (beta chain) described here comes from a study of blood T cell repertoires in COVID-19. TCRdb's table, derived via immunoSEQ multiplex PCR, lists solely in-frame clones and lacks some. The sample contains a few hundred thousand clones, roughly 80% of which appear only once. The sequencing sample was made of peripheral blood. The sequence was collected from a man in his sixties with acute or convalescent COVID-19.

The CDR3 protein is CASSLQGWQFF. CDR3 bases: TGTGCCAGCAGTTTACAGGGTTGGCAGTTCTTC. V is TRBV6-6 and J is TRBJ2-1, with D perhaps matching TRBD1 (6 bases). CDR3 length equals 11 residues. Trimming removed 4 bases from V and 12 bases from J, with 10 bases in between. Germline lookup yields CDR1 MNHNY and CDR2 SVGAGI (reference sequence).